A single sample is the source of the 30 T cell receptor beta chains below, sequenced in a study of T cell repertoires in cytomegalovirus infection. No antigen is known for these receptors. TCRdb passed the reads through MiXCR, listing each CDR3 protein once. The sample contains about 920,000 distinct CDR3 sequences, approximately 31% of which appear only once. The sample was cultured CD8+ T cells from PBMCs, taken from culture after CMV antigen stimulation. Every receptor here comes from a human donor in good health (CMV status not recorded). Some clones in this sample may be carry-over from other donors' samples.

This clonotype has a handful of counts. The chain joins TRBV5-4 to TRBJ1-5, with D perhaps matching TRBD1 (5 bases). CDR3 length: 13 residues. Germline CDR1 and CDR2: SGHNT and YYREEE (reference sequence). Trimming cost V 2 bases and J 6 bases, with 9 bases left between them. Written as DNA, the CDR3 is TGTGCCAGCAGCTTAGGGGTTAGTCAGCCCCAGCATTTT. This encodes CASSLGVSQPQHF.

V and J are TRBV4-3 and TRBJ2-1, with 9 bases identical to TRBD2. Trimming took 4 bases from V and 12 from J; bases not matched to a gene: 10. Germline V gives CDR1 LGHNA, CDR2 YSLEER. The CDR3 runs to 14 residues. The CDR3 nucleotides are TGCGCCAGCAGCCCCGGGACTAGCACAAATTGGCAGTTCTTC. This sequence encodes CASSPGTSTNWQFF.

This chain links TRBV7-2 with TRBJ2-3; possible D gene TRBD1, 5 bases. Germline CDR1 is SGHTA and CDR2 is FQGNSA. Trimming left V 2 bases short and J 2 bases short, with 17 bases between. This CDR3 spans 17 amino acids. The chain's CDR3 is CASSLLGQIYTTDTQYF. CDR3 bases: TGTGCCAGCAGCTTACTGGGGCAGATATACACCACAGATACGCAGTATTTT.

J is TRBJ1-2 and V is TRBV7-9; no reliable D call. V dropped 5 bases and J dropped 6 bases, with 7 bases sitting between them. This CDR3 spans 11 amino acids. Germline CDR1 and CDR2: SEHNR and FQNEAQ (reference sequence). CDR3 sequence (DNA): TGTGCCAGCAGCACCCGGGATGGCTACACCTTC. It encodes CASSTRDGYTF.

V is TRBV12-3 or TRBV12-4 and J is TRBJ1-1; 8 bases match TRBD1. V gave up 4 bases and J gave up 7 bases; unmatched junction bases: 5. This CDR3 has 13 amino acids. CDR3 loop: CASSWTGPLEAFF. For the CDR3, the DNA is TGTGCCAGCAGTTGGACAGGGCCTCTTGAAGCTTTCTTT.

Concerning this clonotype: At one of its ends the junction is not consistent with the germline gene, which may arise from a read error. The chain joins TRBV6-1 to TRBJ2-5; TRBD1 matches 7 bases. The CDR3 consists of 17 residues. Germline V gene data show CDR1 as MNHNS and CDR2 as SASEGT. The CDR3 DNA follows: TGTACCAGCAGCCTGGGACAGCCATATGGACCTCAAGAGACCCAGTACTTC. Translated, it gives CTSSLGQPYGPQETQYF.

This chain links TRBV27 with TRBJ2-1; tentatively, D is TRBD2 (6 bases). Trimming took off 2 bases at V and 8 bases at J, with 10 bases between the two ends. Germline V lookup: CDR1 MNHEY, CDR2 SMNVEV (reference sequence). The CDR3 is 13 residues long. The CDR3 DNA sequence: TGTGCCAGCAGTTTAATCTGGGGGGATGAGCAGTTCTTC. As protein: CASSLIWGDEQFF.

The gene calls are TRBV24-1 and TRBJ2-2, with D maybe TRBD2 (7 bases). In germline, CDR1 is KGHDR, CDR2 SFDVKD. CDR3 length: 16 amino acids. Trimming removed 4 bases at V and 3 bases at J, with 14 bases between. The CDR3 spells CATSDPREGDTGELFF. For the CDR3, the DNA is TGTGCCACCAGTGACCCCAGGGAGGGGGACACCGGGGAGCTGTTTTTT.

The chain has TRBV27 and TRBJ2-7; perhaps TRBD2 as D (5 bases). Germline CDR1 and CDR2: MNHEY and SMNVEV (reference sequence). The CDR3 is 13 amino acids. The germline V and J ends were trimmed by 5 bases and 6 bases, with 14 bases remaining between them. The DNA of the CDR3 is TGTGCCAGCAGTCCCCCGGCGGGTCGCGAGCAGTACTTC. This translates into CASSPPAGREQYF.

Notes on this clonotype: A read error is possible here, since a much larger clone lies one base away. The CDR3 protein is CASSRTSRGYTGELFF. DNA for the CDR3: TGTGCCAGCAGTCGTACTAGCCGGGGCTACACCGGGGAGCTGTTTTTT. This sequence joins TRBV6-2 or TRBV6-3 and TRBJ2-2; maybe TRBD2 (6 bases). CDR3 size: 16 residues. Trimming took 5 bases from V and 3 from J, leaving 16 bases between them. Germline values: CDR1 MNHEY, CDR2 SVGEGT.

This sequence joins TRBV14 and TRBJ1-1; D perhaps matches TRBD1 (5 bases). Germline CDR1 is SGHDN and CDR2 is FVKESK. This CDR3 is built from 15 residues. Trimming removed 0 bases at V and 4 bases at J, with 12 bases between. CDR3 region: CASSQEGGGSTEAFF. CDR3 DNA sequence: TGTGCCAGCAGCCAAGAGGGTGGGGGGAGCACTGAAGCTTTCTTT.

This clonotype came up once. The gene calls are TRBV20-1 and TRBJ1-5, with D perhaps matching TRBD1 (6 bases). Germline CDR1 DFQATT, CDR2 SNEGSKA (reference sequence). This CDR3 spans 16 amino acids. Trimming took off 6 bases at V and 0 bases at J, with 18 bases between the two ends. CDR3 coding DNA: TGCAGTGCCGCGGACAGCTCCGGCTATAGCAATCAGCCCCAGCATTTT. It translates to CSAADSSGYSNQPQHF.

The CDR3: CASRRTEHNQPQHF. The DNA for the CDR3 is TGTGCCAGTAGACGGACGGAGCACAATCAGCCCCAGCATTTT. V usage is TRBV19 and J usage is TRBJ1-5; no clear D. The CDR3 length is 14 residues. V was clipped by 6 bases and J by 3 bases, with 12 bases between them. CDR1 is LNHDA and CDR2 is SQIVND in the germline V gene (reference sequence).

DNA of the CDR3: TGTGCCAGCAGTTTTCTGCGGACAGGGTTAGCCAAAAACATTCAGTACTTC. This gives the protein CASSFLRTGLAKNIQYF. The chain is built from TRBV6-2 or TRBV6-3 and TRBJ2-4, with TRBD1 matching over 8 bases. The CDR3 loop spans 17 amino acids. The V gene end was trimmed by 4 bases and the J gene end by 0 bases; junction bases not matched to a gene: 8. Germline CDR1 MNHEY, CDR2 SVGEGT.

V gene TRBV4-1 combines with J gene TRBJ2-5, with D perhaps TRBD1 or TRBD2 (5 bases each). The CDR3 extends over 19 amino acids. V shed 3 bases and J shed 5 bases, with 28 bases lying between them. Germline V gene lookup returns CDR1 MGHRA and CDR2 YSYEKL. The CDR3 spells CASSHDPSGSGPQGETQYF. In nucleotides, the CDR3 is TGCGCCAGCAGCCATGACCCCTCGGGGTCGGGACCCCAGGGTGAGACCCAGTACTTC.

This chain connects TRBV2 to TRBJ2-7; TRBD1 is a possible D gene (6 bases). The CDR3 covers 15 residues. Trimming pared 10 bases from V and 2 bases from J, leaving 21 bases between. Germline V lookup: CDR1 SNHLY, CDR2 FYNNEI. CDR3: CATLGGGPYTYEQYF. The CDR3 DNA reads TGTGCCACCTTGGGTGGGGGCCCTTATACCTACGAGCAGTACTTC. The full variable domain, with the rest looked up from reference TRBV2 and TRBJ2-7, is EPEVTQTPSHQVTQMGQEVILRCVPISNHLYFYWYRQILGQKVEFLVSFYNNEISEKSEIFDDQFSVERPDGSNFTLKIRSTKLEDSAMYFCATLGGGPYTYEQYFGPGTRLTVT.

This clonotype was observed a handful of times. The rearrangement uses TRBV13 and TRBJ1-1; D is undetermined. The V gene's germline CDR1 is PRHDT and CDR2 FYEKMQ (reference sequence). V lost 1 base and J 0 bases, leaving 9 bases between the germline ends. CDR3 length: 15 amino acids. The CDR3 sequence: CASSLDNNLNTEAFF. DNA for the CDR3: TGTGCCAGCAGCTTAGATAACAACTTGAACACTGAAGCTTTCTTT.

Here the CDR3 DNA reads TGTGCCAGCACCTGGGGCAGGGACTCACCCCTCCACTTT. It translates to CASTWGRDSPLHF. V is TRBV27 and J is TRBJ1-6; possible D gene TRBD1, 5 bases. CDR1 is MNHEY and CDR2 is SMNVEV in the germline V gene (reference sequence). The germline V and J ends were trimmed by 7 bases and 10 bases, with 14 bases remaining between them. This CDR3 has 13 residues.

The V gene is TRBV7-8, the J gene TRBJ2-2; TRBD2 aligns across 14 bases. The J segment lost 8 bases and the V segment lost 2 bases, leaving 7 bases of the junction unmatched. Germline-derived CDR1 and CDR2 are SGHVS and FQNEAQ. This CDR3 is built from 17 residues. CDR3 in amino acids: CASSLSTSGGATGELFF. CDR3 in DNA: TGTGCCAGCAGCTTATCGACTAGCGGGGGGGCTACAGGGGAGCTGTTTTTT.

The chain links TRBV2 to TRBJ2-4; no clear D gene. The CDR3 totals 12 residues. The germline V gene encodes CDR1 SNHLY and CDR2 FYNNEI. V was clipped by 6 bases and J by 6 bases, with 9 bases between them. The CDR3 DNA is TGTGCCAGCAGAGGCGGCAGAAACATTCAGTACTTC. Translation gives CASRGGRNIQYF.

This rearrangement joins TRBV6-1 to TRBJ1-5; the D gene is possibly TRBD1 (6 bases). Germline CDR1 and CDR2: MNHNS and SASEGT. V was clipped by 8 bases and J by 3 bases, with 23 bases between them. This CDR3 region has 17 residues. CDR3 region: CASLGAGPSVSNQPQHF. As DNA, the CDR3 is TGTGCCAGCCTGGGGGCAGGCCCTTCTGTTTCCAATCAGCCCCAGCATTTT.

Written as DNA, the CDR3 is TGCAGTGCTAGAGGCACAGGTTTTGACTATGGCTACACCTTC. Residues: CSARGTGFDYGYTF. The V gene is TRBV20-1, the J gene TRBJ1-2; TRBD1 is a possible D gene (5 bases). The CDR3 spans 14 residues. Trimming left V 1 base short and J 3 bases short, with 12 bases between. CDR1 is DFQATT and CDR2 is SNEGSKA in the germline V gene (reference sequence).

J is TRBJ1-4 and V is TRBV28; TRBD1 matches 8 bases. This CDR3 has 15 residues. V was clipped by 4 bases and J by 4 bases; unmatched bases: 5. Germline V lookup: CDR1 MDHEN, CDR2 SYDVKM. The CDR3 sequence is CASSSGQDVNEKLFF. CDR3 coding DNA: TGTGCCAGCAGTTCGGGACAGGACGTTAATGAAAAACTGTTTTTT. Filled out from reference TRBV28 and TRBJ1-4, the complete variable domain reads DVKVTQSSRYLVKRTGEKVFLECVQDMDHENMFWYRQDPGLGLRLIYFSYDVKMKEKGDIPEGYSVSREKKERFSLILESASTNQTSMYLCASSSGQDVNEKLFFGSGTQLSVL.

This chain links TRBV6-6 with TRBJ1-6, with D possibly being TRBD1 (5 bases). Trimming took off 6 bases at V and 9 bases at J, with 21 bases between the two ends. CDR3 length: 16 residues. The germline V gene encodes CDR1 MNHNY and CDR2 SVGAGI (reference sequence). The CDR3 loop reads CASSQGAGERGSPLHF. DNA for the CDR3: TGTGCCAGCAGCCAAGGGGCGGGTGAAAGGGGTTCACCCCTCCACTTT.

This clonotype was counted ten times or more. J is TRBJ2-5 and V is TRBV7-9, with 7 positions matching TRBD2. The germline V gene has CDR1 SEHNR and CDR2 FQNEAQ (reference sequence). The CDR3 has 14 amino acids. With V trimmed by 1 base and J by 7 bases, 6 bases remained unmatched. This CDR3 reads CASSLVGGLGTQYF. The CDR3 coding sequence is TGTGCCAGCAGCTTAGTCGGCGGACTAGGGACCCAGTACTTC. Full variable domain (rest looked up from reference TRBV7-9 and TRBJ2-5): DTGVSQNPRHKITKRGQNVTFRCDPISEHNRLYWYRQTLGQGPEFLTYFQNEAQLEKSRLLSDRFSAERPKGSFSTLEIQRTEQGDSAMYLCASSLVGGLGTQYFGPGTRLLVL.

This clonotype was observed a single time. The chain joins TRBV4-1 to TRBJ2-1; D possibly corresponds to TRBD1 (5 bases). Trimming took off 3 bases at V and 5 bases at J, with 11 bases between the two ends. The CDR3 sequence is 14 residues long. Germline V gives CDR1 MGHRA, CDR2 YSYEKL. CDR3 protein: CASSQVKGNNEQFF. Here the CDR3 DNA reads TGCGCCAGCAGCCAGGTAAAGGGGAACAATGAGCAGTTCTTC.

This clonotype was detected a few times. This chain joins TRBV6-1 and TRBJ2-5; weak D call: TRBD2 (6 bases). CDR1 and CDR2 from the germline V gene are MNHNS and SASEGT. This CDR3 has 16 amino acids. V was pared by 6 bases and J by 2 bases, with 19 bases between. The CDR3 is CASSPRGGEMQETQYF. The CDR3 nucleotides are TGTGCCAGCAGCCCCCGGGGCGGGGAAATGCAAGAGACCCAGTACTTC.

This chain uses TRBV2 with TRBJ1-2; D call uncertain. Trimming pared 3 bases from V and 7 bases from J, leaving 9 bases between. Germline V gives CDR1 SNHLY, CDR2 FYNNEI. The CDR3 contains 12 residues. The CDR3 DNA sequence: TGTGCCAGCAGTGATTGGGTCGGTGGCTACACCTTC. Amino acids: CASSDWVGGYTF.

The chain combines TRBV27 with TRBJ2-7; a weak D match, TRBD2 (6 bases). The V gene lost 7 bases and the J gene lost 4 bases, with 20 bases spanning the gap. This CDR3 is built from 15 residues. From germline, CDR1 is MNHEY and CDR2 SMNVEV (reference sequence). CDR3 bases: TGTGCCAGCATGAGGAGGGGCGCAGGCGGGTACGAGCAGTACGTC. This sequence encodes CASMRRGAGGYEQYV.

This clonotype has just a few counts. V and J are TRBV6-6 and TRBJ2-7; D is possibly TRBD2 (6 bases). The CDR3 length is 12 residues. Per the germline V gene, CDR1 is MNHNY and CDR2 is SVGAGI (reference sequence). The ends were cut back, 2 bases at V and 5 bases at J, with 7 bases in the middle. This chain's CDR3 is CASSYGGNEQYV. The CDR3 coding sequence is TGTGCCAGCAGTTACGGGGGGAACGAGCAGTACGTC.